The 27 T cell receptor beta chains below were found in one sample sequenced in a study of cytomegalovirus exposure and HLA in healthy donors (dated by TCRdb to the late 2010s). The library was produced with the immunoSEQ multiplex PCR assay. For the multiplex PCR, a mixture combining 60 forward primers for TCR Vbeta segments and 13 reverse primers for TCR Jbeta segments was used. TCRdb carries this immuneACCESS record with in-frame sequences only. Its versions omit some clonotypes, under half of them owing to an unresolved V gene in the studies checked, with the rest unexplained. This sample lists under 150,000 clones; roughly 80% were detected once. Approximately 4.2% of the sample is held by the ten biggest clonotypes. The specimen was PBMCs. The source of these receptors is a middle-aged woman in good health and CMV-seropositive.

CDR3 nucleotides: TGTGCCATCAGTTTAGGCGCACAGGGGACCTTGGAGACCCAGTACTTC. It encodes CAISLGAQGTLETQYF. V usage is TRBV10-3 and J usage is TRBJ2-5; 7 bases match TRBD1. Per germline, CDR1 ENHRY and CDR2 SYGVKD. CDR3 size: 16 residues. V shed 5 bases, J shed 5 bases, and the junction held 14 bases outside the gene matches.

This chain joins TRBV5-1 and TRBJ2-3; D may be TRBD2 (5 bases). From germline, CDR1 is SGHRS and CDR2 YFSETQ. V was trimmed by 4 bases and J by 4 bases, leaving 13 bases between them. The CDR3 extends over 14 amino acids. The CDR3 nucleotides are TGCGCCAGCAGCCCCCGGAGGTGGGCAGATACGCAGTATTTT. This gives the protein CASSPRRWADTQYF.

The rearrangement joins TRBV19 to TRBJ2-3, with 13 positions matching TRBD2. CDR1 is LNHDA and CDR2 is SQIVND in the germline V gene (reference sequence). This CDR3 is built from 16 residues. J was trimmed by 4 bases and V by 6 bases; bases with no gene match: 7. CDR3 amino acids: CASSEGTSGDPDTQYF. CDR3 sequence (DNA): TGTGCCAGTAGCGAGGGGACTAGCGGGGACCCAGATACGCAGTATTTT.

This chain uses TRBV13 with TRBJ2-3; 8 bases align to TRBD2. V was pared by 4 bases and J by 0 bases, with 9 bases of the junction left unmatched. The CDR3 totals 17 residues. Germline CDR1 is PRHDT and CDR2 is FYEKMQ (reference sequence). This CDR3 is CASSSPGGTKSTDTQYF. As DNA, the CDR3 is TGTGCCAGCAGCTCCCCGGGAGGGACGAAAAGCACAGATACGCAGTATTTT.

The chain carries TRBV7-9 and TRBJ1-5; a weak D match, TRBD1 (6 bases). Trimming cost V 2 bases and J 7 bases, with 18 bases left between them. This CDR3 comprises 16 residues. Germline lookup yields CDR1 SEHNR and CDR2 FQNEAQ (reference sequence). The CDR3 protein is CASSLSVRGEGQPQHF. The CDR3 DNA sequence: TGTGCCAGCAGCTTAAGCGTCAGGGGAGAAGGGCAGCCCCAGCATTTT.

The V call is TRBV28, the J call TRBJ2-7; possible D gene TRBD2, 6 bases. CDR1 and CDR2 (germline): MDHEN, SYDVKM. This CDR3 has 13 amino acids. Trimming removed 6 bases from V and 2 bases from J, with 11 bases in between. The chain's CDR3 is CASSPLAAYEQYF. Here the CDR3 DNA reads TGTGCCAGCAGCCCTTTAGCGGCCTACGAGCAGTACTTC. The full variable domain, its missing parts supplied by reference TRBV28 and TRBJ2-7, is DVKVTQSSRYLVKRTGEKVFLECVQDMDHENMFWYRQDPGLGLRLIYFSYDVKMKEKGDIPEGYSVSREKKERFSLILESASTNQTSMYLCASSPLAAYEQYFGPGTRLTVT.

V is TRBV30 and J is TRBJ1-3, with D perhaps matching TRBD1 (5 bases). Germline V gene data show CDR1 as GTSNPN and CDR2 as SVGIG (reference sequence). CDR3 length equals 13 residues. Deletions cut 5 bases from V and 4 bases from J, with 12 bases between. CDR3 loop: CAWQEGNGNTIYF. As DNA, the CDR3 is TGTGCCTGGCAGGAGGGGAACGGAAACACCATATATTTT.

CDR3 protein: CASSQQGARGSGYTF. The CDR3, as DNA: TGCGCCAGCAGCCAACAGGGGGCGAGGGGTTCAGGCTACACCTTC. This chain joins TRBV4-3 and TRBJ1-2; TRBD1 agrees at 8 bases. This CDR3 region has 15 residues. J lost 8 bases, V lost 2 bases, and 10 bases had no gene match. Germline V gene lookup returns CDR1 LGHNA and CDR2 YSLEER.

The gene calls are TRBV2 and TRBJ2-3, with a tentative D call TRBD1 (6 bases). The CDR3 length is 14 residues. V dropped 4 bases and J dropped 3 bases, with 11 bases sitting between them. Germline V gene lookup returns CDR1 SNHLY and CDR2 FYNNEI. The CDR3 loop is CASSVQGKTDTQYF. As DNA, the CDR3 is TGTGCCAGCAGTGTCCAGGGGAAAACAGATACGCAGTATTTT.

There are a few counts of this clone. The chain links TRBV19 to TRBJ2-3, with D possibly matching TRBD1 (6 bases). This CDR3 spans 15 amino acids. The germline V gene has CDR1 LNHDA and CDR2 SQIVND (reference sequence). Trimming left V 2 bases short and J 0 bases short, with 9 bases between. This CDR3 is CASSIQGPSTDTQYF. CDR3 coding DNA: TGTGCCAGTAGTATACAGGGGCCTAGCACAGATACGCAGTATTTT. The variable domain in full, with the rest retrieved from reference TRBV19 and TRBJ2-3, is DGGITQSPKYLFRKEGQNVTLSCEQNLNHDAMYWYRQDPGQGLRLIYYSQIVNDFQKGDIAEGYSVSREKKESFPLTVTSAQKNPTAFYLCASSIQGPSTDTQYFGPGTRLTVL.

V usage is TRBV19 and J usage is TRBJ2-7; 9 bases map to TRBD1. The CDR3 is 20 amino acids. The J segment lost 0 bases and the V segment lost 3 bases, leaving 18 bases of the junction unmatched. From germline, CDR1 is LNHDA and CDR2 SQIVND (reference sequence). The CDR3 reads CASSIGWGQGGFPSSYEQYF. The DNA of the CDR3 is TGTGCCAGTAGTATCGGATGGGGACAGGGAGGCTTCCCATCCTCCTACGAGCAGTACTTC.

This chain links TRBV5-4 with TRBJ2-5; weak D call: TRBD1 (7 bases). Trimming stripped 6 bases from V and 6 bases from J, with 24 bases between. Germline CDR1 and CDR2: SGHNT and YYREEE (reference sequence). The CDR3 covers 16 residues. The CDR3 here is CASNYAPDRAGKTQYF. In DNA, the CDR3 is TGTGCCAGCAACTACGCTCCCGACAGGGCGGGGAAGACCCAGTACTTC. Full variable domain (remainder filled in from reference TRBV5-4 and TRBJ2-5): ETGVTQSPTHLIKTRGQQVTLRCSSQSGHNTVSWYQQALGQGPQFIFQYYREEENGRGNFPPRFSGLQFPNYSSELNVNALELDDSALYLCASNYAPDRAGKTQYFGPGTRLLVL.

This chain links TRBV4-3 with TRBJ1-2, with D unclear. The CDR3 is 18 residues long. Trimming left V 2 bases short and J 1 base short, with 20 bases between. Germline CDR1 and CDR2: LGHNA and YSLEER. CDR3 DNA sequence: TGCGCCAGCAGCCAAAGCGAGGCCCCTAGAAGCTTTAACTATGGCTACACCTTC. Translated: CASSQSEAPRSFNYGYTF.

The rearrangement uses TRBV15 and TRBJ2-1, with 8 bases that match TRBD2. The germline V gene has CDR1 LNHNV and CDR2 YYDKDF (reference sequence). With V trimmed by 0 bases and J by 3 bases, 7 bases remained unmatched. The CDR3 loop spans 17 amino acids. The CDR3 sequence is CATSRDRGGGLYNEQFF. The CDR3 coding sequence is TGTGCCACCAGCAGAGATCGGGGCGGGGGGCTCTACAATGAGCAGTTCTTC. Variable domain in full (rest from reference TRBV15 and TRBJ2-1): DAMVIQNPRYQVTQFGKPVTLSCSQTLNHNVMYWYQQKSSQAPKLLFHYYDKDFNNEADTPDNFQSRRPNTSFCFLDIRSPGLGDTAMYLCATSRDRGGGLYNEQFFGPGTRLTVL.

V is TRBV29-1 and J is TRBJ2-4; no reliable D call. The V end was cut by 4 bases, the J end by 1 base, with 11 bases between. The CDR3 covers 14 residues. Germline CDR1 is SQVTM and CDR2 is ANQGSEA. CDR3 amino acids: CSVVPRLAKNIQYF. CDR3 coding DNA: TGCAGCGTTGTCCCAAGACTGGCCAAAAACATTCAGTACTTC.

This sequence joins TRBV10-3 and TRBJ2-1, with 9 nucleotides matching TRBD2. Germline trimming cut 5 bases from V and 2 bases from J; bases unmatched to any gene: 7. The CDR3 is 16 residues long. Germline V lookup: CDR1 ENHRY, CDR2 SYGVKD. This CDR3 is CAISYSGTSPYNEQFF. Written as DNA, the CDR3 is TGTGCCATCAGTTATTCCGGGACTAGCCCCTACAATGAGCAGTTCTTC.

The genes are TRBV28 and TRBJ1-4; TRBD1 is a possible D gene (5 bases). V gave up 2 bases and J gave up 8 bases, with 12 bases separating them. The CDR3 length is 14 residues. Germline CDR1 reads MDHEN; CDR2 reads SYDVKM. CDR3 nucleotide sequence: TGTGCCAGCAGTTTAGCGGGACGATTCGAAAAACTGTTTTTT. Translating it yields CASSLAGRFEKLFF.

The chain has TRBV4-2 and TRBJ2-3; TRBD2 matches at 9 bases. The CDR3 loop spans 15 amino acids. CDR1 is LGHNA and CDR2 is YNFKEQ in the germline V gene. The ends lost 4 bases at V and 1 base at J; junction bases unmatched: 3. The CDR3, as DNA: TGTGCCAGCAGCCCTCAGCGGGGGGGCACAGATACGCAGTATTTT. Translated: CASSPQRGGTDTQYF.

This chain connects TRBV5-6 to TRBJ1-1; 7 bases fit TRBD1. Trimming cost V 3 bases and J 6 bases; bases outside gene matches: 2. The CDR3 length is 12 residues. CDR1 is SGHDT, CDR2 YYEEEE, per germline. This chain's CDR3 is CASSSDRAEAFF. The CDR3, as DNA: TGTGCCAGCAGCTCCGACAGGGCTGAAGCTTTCTTT.

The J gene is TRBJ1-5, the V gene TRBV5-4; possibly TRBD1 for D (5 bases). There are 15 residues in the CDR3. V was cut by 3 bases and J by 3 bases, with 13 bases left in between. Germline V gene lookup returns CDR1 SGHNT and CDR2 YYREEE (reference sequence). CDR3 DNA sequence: TGTGCCAGCAGCTCGGGGGTTGGCGACAATCAGCCCCAGCATTTT. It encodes CASSSGVGDNQPQHF.

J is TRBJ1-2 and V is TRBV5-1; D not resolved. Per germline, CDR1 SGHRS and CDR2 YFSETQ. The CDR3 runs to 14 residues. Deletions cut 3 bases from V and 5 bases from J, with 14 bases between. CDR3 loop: CASSWSSPEYGYTF. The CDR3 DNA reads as TGCGCCAGCAGCTGGAGTAGTCCGGAGTATGGCTACACCTTC.

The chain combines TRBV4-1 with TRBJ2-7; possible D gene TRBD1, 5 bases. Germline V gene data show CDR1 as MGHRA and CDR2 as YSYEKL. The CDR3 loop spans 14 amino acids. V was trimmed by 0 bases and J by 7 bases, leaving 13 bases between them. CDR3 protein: CASSQETGLGEQYF. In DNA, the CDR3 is TGCGCCAGCAGCCAAGAAACAGGATTGGGAGAGCAGTACTTC.

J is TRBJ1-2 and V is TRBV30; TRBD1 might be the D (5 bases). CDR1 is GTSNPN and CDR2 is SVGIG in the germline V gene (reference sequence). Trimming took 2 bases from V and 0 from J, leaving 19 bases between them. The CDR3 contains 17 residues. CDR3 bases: TGTGCCTGGAGTCTGGCGGGACCGCCAACCTCTAACTATGGCTACACCTTC. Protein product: CAWSLAGPPTSNYGYTF.

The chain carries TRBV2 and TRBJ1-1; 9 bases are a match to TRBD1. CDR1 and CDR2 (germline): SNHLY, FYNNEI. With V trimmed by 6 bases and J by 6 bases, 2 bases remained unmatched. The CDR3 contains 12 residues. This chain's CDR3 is CASRGQGPEAFF. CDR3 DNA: TGTGCCAGCAGGGGACAGGGCCCTGAAGCTTTCTTT.

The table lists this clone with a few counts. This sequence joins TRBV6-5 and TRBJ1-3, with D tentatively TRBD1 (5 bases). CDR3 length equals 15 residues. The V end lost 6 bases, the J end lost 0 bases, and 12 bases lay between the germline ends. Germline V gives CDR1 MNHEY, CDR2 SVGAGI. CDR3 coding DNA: TGTGCCAGCAGGACGGGGGTTTCCTCTGGAAACACCATATATTTT. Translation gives CASRTGVSSGNTIYF.

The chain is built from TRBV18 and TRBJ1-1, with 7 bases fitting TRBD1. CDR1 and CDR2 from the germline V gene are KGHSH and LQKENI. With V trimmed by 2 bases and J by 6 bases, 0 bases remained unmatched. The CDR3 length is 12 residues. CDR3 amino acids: CASSPDRAEAFF. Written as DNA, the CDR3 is TGTGCCAGCTCACCAGACAGGGCTGAAGCTTTCTTT.

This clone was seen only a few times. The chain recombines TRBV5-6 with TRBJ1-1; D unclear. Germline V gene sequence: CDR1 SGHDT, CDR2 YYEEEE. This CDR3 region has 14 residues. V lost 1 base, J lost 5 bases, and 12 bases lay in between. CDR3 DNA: TGTGCCAGCAGCTTGAGGGTGGGGAGGACTGAAGCTTTCTTT. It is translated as CASSLRVGRTEAFF.